Following are 9 T cell receptor beta chains from one sample sequenced in a study of blood T cell repertoires in COVID-19. Assay used: immunoSEQ multiplex PCR; TCRdb lists only in-frame clones, some missing. The repertoire consists of about 270,000 clones, with 85% occurring once and the leading ten covering around 3.7%. Sequencing was carried out using peripheral blood. Receptors were obtained from a woman aged 45-65 years with active or convalescent COVID-19.

This sequence joins TRBV9 and TRBJ1-1, with D unclear. Germline V gene lookup returns CDR1 SGDLS and CDR2 YYNGEE. V was shortened by 0 bases and J by 5 bases, with 11 bases between the two germline ends. CDR3 length: 14 residues. The CDR3 sequence is CASSVGGSGTEAFF. The CDR3 DNA sequence: TGTGCCAGCAGCGTAGGAGGGTCAGGAACTGAAGCTTTCTTT.

The chain employs TRBV7-3 and TRBJ1-6, with D hard to call. CDR3 length: 15 residues. Germline V gene lookup returns CDR1 SGHTA and CDR2 FQGTGA. V lost 0 bases, J lost 7 bases, and 10 bases lay in between. The CDR3 DNA follows: TGTGCCAGCAGCTTAACCCCCGGGTACAATTCACCCCTCCACTTT. This encodes CASSLTPGYNSPLHF.

The chain has TRBV4-2 and TRBJ2-7; D might be TRBD2 (6 bases). From germline, CDR1 is LGHNA and CDR2 YNFKEQ. There are 16 residues in the CDR3. V shed 4 bases and J shed 0 bases, with 16 bases lying between them. The DNA for the CDR3 is TGTGCCAGCAGCCGGGCACTAGCAGGCTCCTCCTACGAGCAGTACTTC. Translated: CASSRALAGSSYEQYF.

The CDR3 DNA reads as TGTGCCAGCAGCAAAGTTGTCCGGTCGAGCTCCTATAATTCACCCCTCCACTTT. Its translation is CASSKVVRSSSYNSPLHF. This rearrangement joins TRBV21-1 to TRBJ1-6. TRBV21-1 is a listed pseudogene. This CDR3 spans 18 amino acids.

The chain employs TRBV24-1 and TRBJ2-5, with 8 bases identical to TRBD1. CDR1 is KGHDR and CDR2 is SFDVKD in the germline V gene. CDR3 length: 15 amino acids. V trimming: 4 bases; J trimming: 5 bases; junction bases outside the gene matches: 8. CDR3 nucleotide sequence: TGTGCCACCAGTGACCAGGGGGCGAGTCGGGAGACCCAGTACTTC. Amino acid sequence: CATSDQGASRETQYF.

This clone was observed a few times. The V gene is TRBV11-2, the J gene TRBJ2-5, with D unclear. The ends were cut back, 6 bases at V and 5 bases at J, with 10 bases in the middle. The CDR3 covers 12 residues. Looked up from germline, CDR1 is SGHAT and CDR2 is FQNNGV. CDR3 bases: TGTGCCAGCAGACTTGATTTGGAGACCCAGTACTTC. Its protein is CASRLDLETQYF.

The rearrangement uses TRBV4-1 and TRBJ2-5; 7 nucleotides align to TRBD1. The junction had 4 bases not matched to a gene; V was cut back by 4 bases and J by 5 bases. From germline, CDR1 is MGHRA and CDR2 YSYEKL. This CDR3 region has 13 residues. The CDR3 sequence is CASSRQGQETQYF. DNA for the CDR3: TGCGCCAGCAGCCGGCAGGGACAGGAGACCCAGTACTTC.

The rearrangement uses TRBV19 and TRBJ2-2; TRBD1 aligns across 8 bases. The germline gives CDR1 LNHDA, CDR2 SQIVND (reference sequence). The V and J ends lost 6 bases and 3 bases, in that order; junction bases with no gene match: 18. This CDR3 contains 19 residues. The CDR3 DNA is TGTGCCAGTAGAGACAGGGGCTTCTTCTCCGAGGGGGACACCGGGGAGCTGTTTTTT. Encoded protein: CASRDRGFFSEGDTGELFF.

V gene TRBV5-1 combines with J gene TRBJ1-2; TRBD1 might be the D (5 bases). V was shortened by 4 bases and J by 4 bases, with 8 bases between the two germline ends. Germline CDR1 SGHRS, CDR2 YFSETQ. The CDR3 sequence is 12 residues long. The CDR3 bases are TGCGCCAGCAGCACCAGGGCCTATGGCTACACCTTC. Its translation: CASSTRAYGYTF.